Sequencing of this TCR beta chain was carried out in a study of human T cells and chemical hapten exposure. Findings and caveats of the study: Expanded TCRs showed more large CDR3 clusters than pre-sensitization or healthy control sets. TCRs above 1 in 1000 frequency did not change with DPC sensitization.

One entry per CDR3 protein results from TCRdb running MiXCR on the RACE reads. The table lists fewer than 500,000 distinct CDR3 sequences, 4.8% of them singletons. Regarding this clonotype: Its cognate antigen is unknown.

As to time point: patch test 1, 2 weeks after DPC sensitization. Treatment reported: therapeutic diphenylcyclopropenone sensitization with weekly scalp DPC. The study enrolled 18 to 70-year-old alopecia patients suitable for DPC. J gave up 2 bases and V 4 bases, and 4 bases lay outside the gene matches. The germline V gene encodes CDR1 SGHKS and CDR2 YYEKEE (reference sequence). This CDR3 is 14 amino acids long. This TCR derives from a woman aged 45-59 years with alopecia areata. Some clones in this sample may be carry-over from other donors' samples. Sequenced material: whole blood, taken in connection with sensitization to the hapten diphenylcyclopropenone (DPC). The V gene is TRBV5-5, the J gene TRBJ2-3; 7 bases are a match to TRBD1. As DNA, the CDR3 is TGTGCCAGCAGCAGGGGACAGAACACAGATACGCAGTATTTT. Translating gives CASSRGQNTDTQYF.